This T cell receptor beta chain was sequenced during a study of cytomegalovirus exposure and HLA in healthy donors. Study observations and caveats: DRB1 showed the most TCR associations and HLA-C the fewest in a later analysis, as rates varied by HLA locus. It was reported in a later analysis that an Asian-associated ancestry cluster showed fewer N-insertions than the approximately 690-donor mean. Most TCR beta V segments were productive about 90% or about 30% of the time in an earlier analysis.

Vbeta (60) and Jbeta (13) primers were used in the PCR. Sequenced by immunoSEQ multiplex PCR; TCRdb stores in-frame clones only, minus some. The sample contains about 120,000 clones, approximately 74% of which appear only once. CDR3 length equals 15 residues. In germline, CDR1 is SGHRS, CDR2 YFSETQ. V was shortened by 3 bases and J by 2 bases, with 14 bases between the two germline ends. Concerning this clone itself: Its specificity is unknown.

This clonotype was sampled from a male donor in good health and CMV-seronegative. The gene calls are TRBV5-1 and TRBJ1-1, with a possible D match to TRBD1 (6 bases). Source material: PBMCs. The CDR3: CASSSFGDTNTEAFF. DNA for the CDR3: TGCGCCAGCAGCTCGTTCGGGGACACCAACACTGAAGCTTTCTTT.